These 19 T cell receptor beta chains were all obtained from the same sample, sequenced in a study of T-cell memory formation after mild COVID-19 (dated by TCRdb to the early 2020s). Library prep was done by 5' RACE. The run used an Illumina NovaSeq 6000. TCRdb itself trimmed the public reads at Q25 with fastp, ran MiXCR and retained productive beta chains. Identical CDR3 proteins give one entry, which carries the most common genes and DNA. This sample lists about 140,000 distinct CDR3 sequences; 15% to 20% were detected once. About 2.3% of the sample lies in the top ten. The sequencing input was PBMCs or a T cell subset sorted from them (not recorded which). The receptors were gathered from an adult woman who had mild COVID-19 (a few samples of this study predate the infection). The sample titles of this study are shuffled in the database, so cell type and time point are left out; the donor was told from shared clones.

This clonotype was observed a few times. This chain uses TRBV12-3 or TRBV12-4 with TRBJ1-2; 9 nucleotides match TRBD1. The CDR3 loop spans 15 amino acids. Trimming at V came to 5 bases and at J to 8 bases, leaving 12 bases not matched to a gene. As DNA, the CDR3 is TGTGCCAGCAGTACACAGGGGGCCGGGGGAAGGGGCTACACCTTC. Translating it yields CASSTQGAGGRGYTF.

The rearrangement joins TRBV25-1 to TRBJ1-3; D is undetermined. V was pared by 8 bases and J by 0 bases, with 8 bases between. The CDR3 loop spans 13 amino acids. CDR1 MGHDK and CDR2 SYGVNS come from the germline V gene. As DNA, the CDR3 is TGTGCCAGCCGCAACCCCTCTGGAAACACCATATATTTT. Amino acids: CASRNPSGNTIYF.

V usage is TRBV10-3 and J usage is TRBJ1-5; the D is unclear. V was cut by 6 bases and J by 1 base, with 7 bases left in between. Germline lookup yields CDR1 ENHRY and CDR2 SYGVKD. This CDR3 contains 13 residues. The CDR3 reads CAIRTDSNQPQHF. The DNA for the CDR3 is TGTGCCATCAGGACGGACAGCAATCAGCCCCAGCATTTT.

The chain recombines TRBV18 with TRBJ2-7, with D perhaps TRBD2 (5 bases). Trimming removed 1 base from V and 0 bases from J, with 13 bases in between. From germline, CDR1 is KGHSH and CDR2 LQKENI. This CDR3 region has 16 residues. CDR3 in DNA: TGTGCCAGCTCACCACGCAGCGGTAGCCTCTCCTACGAGCAGTACTTC. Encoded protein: CASSPRSGSLSYEQYF.

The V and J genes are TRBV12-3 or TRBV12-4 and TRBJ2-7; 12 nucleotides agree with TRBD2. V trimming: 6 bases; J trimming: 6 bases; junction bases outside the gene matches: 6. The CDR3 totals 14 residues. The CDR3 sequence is CASSLAGGMGEQYF. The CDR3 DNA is TGTGCCAGCAGCCTAGCGGGAGGGATGGGCGAGCAGTACTTC.

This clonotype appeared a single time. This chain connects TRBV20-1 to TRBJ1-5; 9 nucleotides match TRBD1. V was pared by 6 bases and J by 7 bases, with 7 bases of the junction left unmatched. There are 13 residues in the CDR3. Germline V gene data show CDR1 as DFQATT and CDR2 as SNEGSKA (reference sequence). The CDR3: CSARDREGQPQHF. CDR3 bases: TGCAGTGCCCGGGACAGGGAAGGACAGCCCCAGCATTTT.

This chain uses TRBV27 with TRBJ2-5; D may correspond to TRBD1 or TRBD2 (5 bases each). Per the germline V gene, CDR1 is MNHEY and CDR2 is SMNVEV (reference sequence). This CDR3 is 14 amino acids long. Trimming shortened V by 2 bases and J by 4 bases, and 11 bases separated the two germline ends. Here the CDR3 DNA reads TGTGCCAGCAGTTTACCCGGGGCCCGAGAGACCCAGTACTTC. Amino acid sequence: CASSLPGARETQYF.

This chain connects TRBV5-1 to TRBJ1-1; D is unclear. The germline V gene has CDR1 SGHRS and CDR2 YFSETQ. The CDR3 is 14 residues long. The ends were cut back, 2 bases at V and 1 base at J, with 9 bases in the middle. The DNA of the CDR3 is TGCGCCAGCAGCTTCGACGGGCAGAACACTGAAGCTTTCTTT. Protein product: CASSFDGQNTEAFF.

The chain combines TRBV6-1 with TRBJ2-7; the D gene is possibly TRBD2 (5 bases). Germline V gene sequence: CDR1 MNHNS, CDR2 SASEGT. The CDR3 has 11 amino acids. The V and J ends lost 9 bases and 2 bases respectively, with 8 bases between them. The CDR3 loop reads CASEGTYEQYF. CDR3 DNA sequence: TGTGCCAGTGAGGGCACCTACGAGCAGTACTTC.

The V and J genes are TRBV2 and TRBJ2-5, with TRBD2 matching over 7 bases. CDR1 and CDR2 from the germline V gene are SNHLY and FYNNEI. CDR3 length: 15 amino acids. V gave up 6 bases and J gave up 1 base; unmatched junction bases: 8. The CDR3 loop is CASRLTSVLQETQYF. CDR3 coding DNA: TGTGCCAGCAGGCTCACTAGCGTACTCCAAGAGACCCAGTACTTC.

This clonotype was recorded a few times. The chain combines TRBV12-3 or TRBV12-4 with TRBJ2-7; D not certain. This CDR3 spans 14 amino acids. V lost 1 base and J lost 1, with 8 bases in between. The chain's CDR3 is CASSLGGYSYEQYF. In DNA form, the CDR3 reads TGTGCCAGCAGTTTAGGAGGTTATTCCTACGAGCAGTACTTC.

The CDR3 DNA is TGTGCCAGCAGCCTGGGGACAGGGCTGAACACCGGGGAGCTGTTTTTT. As protein: CASSLGTGLNTGELFF. This chain uses TRBV5-6 with TRBJ2-2; 9 nucleotides align to TRBD1. V gave up 4 bases and J gave up 1 base; unmatched junction bases: 5. This CDR3 is built from 16 residues. The germline CDR1 and CDR2 sequences are SGHDT and YYEEEE.

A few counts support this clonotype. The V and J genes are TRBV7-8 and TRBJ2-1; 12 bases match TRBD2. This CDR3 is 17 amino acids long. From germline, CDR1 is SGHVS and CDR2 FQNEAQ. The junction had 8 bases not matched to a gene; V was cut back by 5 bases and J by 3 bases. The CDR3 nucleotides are TGTGCCAGCAGCGGCCACCGGACTAGCGGGATCTACAATGAGCAGTTCTTC. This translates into CASSGHRTSGIYNEQFF.

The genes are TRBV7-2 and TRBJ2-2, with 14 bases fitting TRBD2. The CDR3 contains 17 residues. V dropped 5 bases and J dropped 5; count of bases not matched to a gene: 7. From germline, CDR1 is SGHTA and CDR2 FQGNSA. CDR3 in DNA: TGTGCCAGCAGCCCCGGACTAGCGGGAGGAAGGACCGGGGAGCTGTTTTTT. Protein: CASSPGLAGGRTGELFF.

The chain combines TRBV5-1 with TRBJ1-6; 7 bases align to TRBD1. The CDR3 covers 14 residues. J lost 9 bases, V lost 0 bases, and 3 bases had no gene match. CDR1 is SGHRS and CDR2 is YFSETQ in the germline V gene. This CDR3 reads CASSLGQGSSPLHF. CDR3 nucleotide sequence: TGCGCCAGCAGCTTGGGACAGGGAAGTTCACCCCTCCACTTT.

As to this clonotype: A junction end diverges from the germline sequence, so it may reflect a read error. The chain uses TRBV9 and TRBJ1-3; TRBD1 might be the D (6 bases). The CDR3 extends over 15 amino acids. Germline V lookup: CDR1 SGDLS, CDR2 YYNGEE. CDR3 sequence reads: CASSANTGYGNTIYF. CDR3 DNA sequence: TGCGCCAGCAGCGCCAATACAGGGTACGGAAACACCATATATTTT.

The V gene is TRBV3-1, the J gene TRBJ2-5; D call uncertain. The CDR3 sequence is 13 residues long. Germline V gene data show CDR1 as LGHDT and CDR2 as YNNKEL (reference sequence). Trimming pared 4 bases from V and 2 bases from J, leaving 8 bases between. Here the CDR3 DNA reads TGTGCCAGCAGCCGCTCCTTACAAGAGACCCAGTACTTC. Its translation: CASSRSLQETQYF.

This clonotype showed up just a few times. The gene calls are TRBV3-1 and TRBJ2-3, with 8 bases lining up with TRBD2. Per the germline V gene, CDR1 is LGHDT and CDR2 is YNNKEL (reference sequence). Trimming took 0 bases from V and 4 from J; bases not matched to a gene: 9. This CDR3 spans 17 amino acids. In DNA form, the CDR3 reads TGTGCCAGCAGCCAAGAGTCGGGGGGGAAATCGCCAGATACGCAGTATTTT. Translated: CASSQESGGKSPDTQYF.

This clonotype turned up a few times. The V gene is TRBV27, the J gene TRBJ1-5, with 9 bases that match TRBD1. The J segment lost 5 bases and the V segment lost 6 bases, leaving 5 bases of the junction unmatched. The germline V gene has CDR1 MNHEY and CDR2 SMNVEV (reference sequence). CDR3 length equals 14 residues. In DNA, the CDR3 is TGTGCCAGCAGGGACCACAGGGGGCATCAGCCCCAGCATTTT. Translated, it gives CASRDHRGHQPQHF.